The sequence of this T cell receptor beta chain was determined in a study of cytomegalovirus exposure and HLA in healthy donors. About the research overall: The same platform used for the roughly 600 first-cohort repertoires was also used for the roughly 120 validation repertoires, as a later analysis reported.

Germline V gene lookup returns CDR1 SGHVS and CDR2 FQNEAQ. V gave up 1 base and J gave up 7 bases, with 8 bases separating them. This CDR3 region has 12 residues. Notes on the study in general: Researchers catalogued approximately 170 TCR beta chains as cytomegalovirus-associated.

Regarding this clone: No antigen is known for it.

TCRdb keeps only in-frame clones here, not all; method: immunoSEQ multiplex PCR. The sample contains approximately 120,000 clones, roughly 95% of which appear only once. The source of this sequence is a young man in good health and CMV-seronegative. The sequenced sample was PBMCs. The chain uses TRBV7-8 and TRBJ2-7, with D perhaps matching TRBD1 (6 bases). CDR3: CASSLDRAEQYF. In nucleotides, the CDR3 is TGTGCCAGCAGCTTAGACAGGGCGGAGCAGTACTTC. The variable domain in full, completed from reference TRBV7-8 and TRBJ2-7, reads GAGVSQSPRYKVAKRGQDVALRCDPISGHVSLFWYQQALGQGPEFLTYFQNEAQLDKSGLPSDRFFAERPEGSVSTLKIQRTQQEDSAVYLCASSLDRAEQYFGPGTRLTVT.